This section outlines one TCR beta chain sequence together with its context. Its cognate antigen is unknown. These data are taken from a study of PD-1 blockade in classical Hodgkin lymphoma. Relapse was seen in all patients after autologous stem cell transplantation, and brentuximab vedotin exposure was variable. Here immunoSEQ multiplex PCR was the method, and the copy in TCRdb shows in-frame clones only, minus some. Here the sample spans 40,000 or so clones, 85% to 90% being singletons. Study-wide results and limits: Before treatment, complete responders showed about the same diversity as newly diagnosed patients.

CDR1 and CDR2 from the germline V gene are MNHEY and SMNVEV (reference sequence). This CDR3 has 14 amino acids. The V end lost 2 bases, the J end lost 4 bases, and 10 bases lay between the germline ends. Sequencing was performed on peripheral blood mononuclear cells (PBMCs), taken at baseline. V usage is TRBV27 and J usage is TRBJ2-3; D is uncertain. The origin of this receptor is a human donor with classical Hodgkin lymphoma. DNA for the CDR3: TGTGCCAGCAGTTTAAGGTGGCTTTCAGATACGCAGTATTTT. Amino acid sequence: CASSLRWLSDTQYF.